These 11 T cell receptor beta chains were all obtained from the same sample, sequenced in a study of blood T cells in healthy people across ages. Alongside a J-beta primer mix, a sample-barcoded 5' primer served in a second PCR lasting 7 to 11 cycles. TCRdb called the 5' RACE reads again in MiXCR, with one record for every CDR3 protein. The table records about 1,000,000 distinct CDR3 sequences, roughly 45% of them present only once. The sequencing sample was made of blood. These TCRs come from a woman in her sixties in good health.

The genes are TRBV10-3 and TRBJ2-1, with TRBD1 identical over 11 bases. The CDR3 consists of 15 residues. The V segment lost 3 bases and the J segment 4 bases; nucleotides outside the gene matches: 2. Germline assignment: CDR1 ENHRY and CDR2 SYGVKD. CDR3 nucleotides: TGTGCCATCAGTGAAGGACAGGGGGCATACAATGAGCAGTTCTTC. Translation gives CAISEGQGAYNEQFF.

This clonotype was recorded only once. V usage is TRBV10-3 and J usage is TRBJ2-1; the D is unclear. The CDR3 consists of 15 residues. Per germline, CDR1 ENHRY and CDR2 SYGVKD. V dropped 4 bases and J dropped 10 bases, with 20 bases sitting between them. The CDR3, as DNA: TGTGCCATCAGTGTTTCCTCGGGCTCCTCCTACGAGCAGTTCTTC. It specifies CAISVSSGSSYEQFF.

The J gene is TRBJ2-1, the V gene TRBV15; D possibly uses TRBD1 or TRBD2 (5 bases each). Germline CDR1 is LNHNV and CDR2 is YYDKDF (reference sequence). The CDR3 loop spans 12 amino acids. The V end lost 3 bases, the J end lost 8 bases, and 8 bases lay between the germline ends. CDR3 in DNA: TGTGCCACCAGCAGCAGGGACCATGAGCAGTTCTTC. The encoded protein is CATSSRDHEQFF.

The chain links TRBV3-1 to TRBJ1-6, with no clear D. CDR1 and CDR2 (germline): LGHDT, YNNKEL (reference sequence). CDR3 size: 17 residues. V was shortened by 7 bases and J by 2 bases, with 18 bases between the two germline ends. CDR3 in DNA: TGTGCCAGCAACAATGGCCATCTCCGCGCCTATAATTCACCCCTCCACTTT. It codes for CASNNGHLRAYNSPLHF. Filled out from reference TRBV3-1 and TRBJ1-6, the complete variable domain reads DTAVSQTPKYLVTQMGNDKSIKCEQNLGHDTMYWYKQDSKKFLKIMFSYNNKELIINETVPNRFSPKSPDKAHLNLHINSLELGDSAVYFCASNNGHLRAYNSPLHFGNGTRLTVT.

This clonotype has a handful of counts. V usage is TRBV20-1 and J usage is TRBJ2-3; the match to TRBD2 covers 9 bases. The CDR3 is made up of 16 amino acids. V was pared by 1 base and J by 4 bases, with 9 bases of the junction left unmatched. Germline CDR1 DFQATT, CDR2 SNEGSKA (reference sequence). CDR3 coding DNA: TGCAGTGCTAGAGCCGGGGGCGGGAGGGCCGCAGATACGCAGTATTTT. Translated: CSARAGGGRAADTQYF.

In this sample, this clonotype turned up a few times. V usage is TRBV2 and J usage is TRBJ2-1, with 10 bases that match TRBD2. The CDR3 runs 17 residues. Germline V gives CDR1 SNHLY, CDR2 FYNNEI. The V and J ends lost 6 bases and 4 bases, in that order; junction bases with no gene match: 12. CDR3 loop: CASRSSGRGAAYNEQFF. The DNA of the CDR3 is TGTGCCAGCAGGTCTAGCGGGAGAGGAGCGGCTTACAATGAGCAGTTCTTC.

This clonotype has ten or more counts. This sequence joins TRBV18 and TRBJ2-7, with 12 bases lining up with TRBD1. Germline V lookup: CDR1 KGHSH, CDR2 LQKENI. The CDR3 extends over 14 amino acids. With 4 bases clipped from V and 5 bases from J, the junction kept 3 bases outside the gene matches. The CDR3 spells CASSQGTGGNEQYF. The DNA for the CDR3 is TGTGCCAGCTCACAAGGGACAGGGGGCAACGAGCAGTACTTC.

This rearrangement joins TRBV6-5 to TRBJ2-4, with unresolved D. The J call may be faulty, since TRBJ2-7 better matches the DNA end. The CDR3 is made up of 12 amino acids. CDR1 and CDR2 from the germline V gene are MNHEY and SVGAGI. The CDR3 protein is CASNQVGYEQYF. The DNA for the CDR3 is TGTGCCAGCAACCAGGTAGGCTACGAGCAGTACTTC.

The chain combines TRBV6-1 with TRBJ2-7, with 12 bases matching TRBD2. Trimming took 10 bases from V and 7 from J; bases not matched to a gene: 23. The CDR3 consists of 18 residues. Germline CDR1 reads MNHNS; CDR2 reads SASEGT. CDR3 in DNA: TGTGCCACCGAGGGAGTTTTGACTAGCGGGAGAACTTCGGGGGAGCAGTACTTC. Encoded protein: CATEGVLTSGRTSGEQYF.

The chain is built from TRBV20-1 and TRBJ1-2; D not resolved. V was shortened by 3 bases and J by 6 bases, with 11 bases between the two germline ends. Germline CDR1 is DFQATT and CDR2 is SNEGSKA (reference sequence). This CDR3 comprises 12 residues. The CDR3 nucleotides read TGCAGTGCTAGCCGGCAGATGGATGGCTACACCTTC. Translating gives CSASRQMDGYTF.

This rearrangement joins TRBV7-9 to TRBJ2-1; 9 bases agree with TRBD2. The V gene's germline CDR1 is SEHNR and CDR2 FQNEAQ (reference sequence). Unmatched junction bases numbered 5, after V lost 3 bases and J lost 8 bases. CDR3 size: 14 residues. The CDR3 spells CASSFPGLAHEQFF. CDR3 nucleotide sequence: TGTGCCAGCAGCTTCCCGGGACTAGCTCATGAGCAGTTCTTC.